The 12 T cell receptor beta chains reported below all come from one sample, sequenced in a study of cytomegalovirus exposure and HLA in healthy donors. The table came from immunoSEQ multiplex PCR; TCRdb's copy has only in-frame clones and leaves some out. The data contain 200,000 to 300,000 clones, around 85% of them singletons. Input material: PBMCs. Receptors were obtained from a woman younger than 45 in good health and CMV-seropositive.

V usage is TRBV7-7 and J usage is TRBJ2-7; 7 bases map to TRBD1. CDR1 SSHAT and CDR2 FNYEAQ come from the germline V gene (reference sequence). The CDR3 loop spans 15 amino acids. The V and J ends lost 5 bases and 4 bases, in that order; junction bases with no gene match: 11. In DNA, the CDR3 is TGTGCCAGCAGCCCATTTCGCGGACAGGTATACGAGCAGTACTTC. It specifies CASSPFRGQVYEQYF.

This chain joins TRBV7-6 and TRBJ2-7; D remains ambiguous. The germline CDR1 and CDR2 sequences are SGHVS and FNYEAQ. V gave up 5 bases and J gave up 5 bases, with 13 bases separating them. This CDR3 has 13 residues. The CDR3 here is CASSQLRLDEQYF. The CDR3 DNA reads TGTGCCAGCAGCCAACTTCGTCTGGACGAGCAGTACTTC.

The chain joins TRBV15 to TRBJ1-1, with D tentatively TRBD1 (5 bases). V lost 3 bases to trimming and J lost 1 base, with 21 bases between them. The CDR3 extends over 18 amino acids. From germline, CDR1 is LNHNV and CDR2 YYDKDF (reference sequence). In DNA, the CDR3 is TGTGCCACCAGCAGTTACAGGAGCTCGTTAGTGGAGAACACTGAAGCTTTCTTT. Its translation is CATSSYRSSLVENTEAFF.

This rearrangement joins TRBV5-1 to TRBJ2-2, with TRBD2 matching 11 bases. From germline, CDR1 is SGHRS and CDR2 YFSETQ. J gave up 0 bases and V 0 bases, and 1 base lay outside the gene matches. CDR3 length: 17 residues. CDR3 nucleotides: TGCGCCAGCAGCTTGGTTAGCGGGAGGGCGAACACCGGGGAGCTGTTTTTT. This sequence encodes CASSLVSGRANTGELFF.

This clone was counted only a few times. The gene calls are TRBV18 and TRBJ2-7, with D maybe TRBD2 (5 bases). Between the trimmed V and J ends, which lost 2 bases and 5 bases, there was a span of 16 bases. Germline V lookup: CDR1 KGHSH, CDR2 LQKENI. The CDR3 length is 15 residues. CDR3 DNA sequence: TGTGCCAGCTCACCAACTACTAGTCCTCCCCACGAGCAGTACTTC. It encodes CASSPTTSPPHEQYF.

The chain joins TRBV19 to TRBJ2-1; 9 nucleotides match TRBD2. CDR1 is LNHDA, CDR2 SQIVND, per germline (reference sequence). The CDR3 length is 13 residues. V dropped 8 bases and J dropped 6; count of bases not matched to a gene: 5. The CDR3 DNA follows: TGTGCCAGTCAGGGACTAGCTGTCAATGAGCAGTTCTTC. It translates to CASQGLAVNEQFF.

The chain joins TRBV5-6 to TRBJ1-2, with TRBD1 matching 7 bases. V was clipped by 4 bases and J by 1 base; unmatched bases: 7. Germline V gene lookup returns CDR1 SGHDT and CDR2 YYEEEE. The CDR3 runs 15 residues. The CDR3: CASSRKDRDNYGYTF. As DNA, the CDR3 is TGTGCCAGCAGCCGAAAAGACAGGGATAACTATGGCTACACCTTC.

CDR3 bases: TGTGCCAGCAGCTTGGTTAGCACTGAAGCTTTCTTT. It encodes CASSLVSTEAFF. The J gene is TRBJ1-1, the V gene TRBV5-6; D not certain. CDR1 and CDR2 from the germline V gene are SGHDT and YYEEEE. CDR3 length: 12 amino acids. Trimming stripped 0 bases from V and 4 bases from J, with 4 bases between.

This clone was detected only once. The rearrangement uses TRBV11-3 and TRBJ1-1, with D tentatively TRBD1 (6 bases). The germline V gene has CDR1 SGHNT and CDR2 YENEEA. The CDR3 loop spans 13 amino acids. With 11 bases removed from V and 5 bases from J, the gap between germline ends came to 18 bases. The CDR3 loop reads CAGGVGSGTEAFF. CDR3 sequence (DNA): TGTGCCGGGGGCGTGGGCTCGGGAACTGAAGCTTTCTTT.

CDR3 sequence: CASSQSHPSGRAEETQYF. CDR3 nucleotide sequence: TGCGCCAGCAGCCAATCACACCCTAGCGGGAGGGCCGAAGAGACCCAGTACTTC. The rearrangement joins TRBV5-1 to TRBJ2-5; TRBD2 matches at 12 bases. CDR1 and CDR2 from the germline V gene are SGHRS and YFSETQ. CDR3 size: 18 residues. The V and J ends lost 4 bases and 3 bases, in that order; junction bases with no gene match: 13. Based on the CDR3 plus reference TRBV5-1 and TRBJ2-5, the full variable domain is KAGVTQTPRYLIKTRGQQVTLSCSPISGHRSVSWYQQTPGQGLQFLFEYFSETQRNKGNFPGRFSGRQFSNSRSEMNVSTLELGDSALYLCASSQSHPSGRAEETQYFGPGTRLLVL.

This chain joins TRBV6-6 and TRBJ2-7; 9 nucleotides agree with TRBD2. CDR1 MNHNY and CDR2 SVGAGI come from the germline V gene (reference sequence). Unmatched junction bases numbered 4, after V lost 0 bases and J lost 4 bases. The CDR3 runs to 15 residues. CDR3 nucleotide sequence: TGTGCCAGCAGTTACTCGAGCACTAGCGGGTACGAGCAGTACTTC. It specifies CASSYSSTSGYEQYF.

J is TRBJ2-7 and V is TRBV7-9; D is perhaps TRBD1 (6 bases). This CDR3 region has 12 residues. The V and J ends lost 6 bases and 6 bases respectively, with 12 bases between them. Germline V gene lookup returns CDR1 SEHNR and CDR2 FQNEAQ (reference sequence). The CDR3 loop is CASRNQGSEQYF. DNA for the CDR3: TGTGCCAGCAGGAATCAGGGGAGCGAGCAGTACTTC. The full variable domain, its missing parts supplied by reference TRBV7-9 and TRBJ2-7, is DTGVSQNPRHKITKRGQNVTFRCDPISEHNRLYWYRQTLGQGPEFLTYFQNEAQLEKSRLLSDRFSAERPKGSFSTLEIQRTEQGDSAMYLCASRNQGSEQYFGPGTRLTVT.